Here is one T cell receptor (beta chain) with its context. What it recognizes is unknown. MiXCR was run by TCRdb on the reads, yielding one entry per CDR3 protein. The table has about 890,000 distinct CDR3 sequences, roughly 30% seen once. The data stem from a study of T cell repertoires in cytomegalovirus infection. The sample consisted of cultured CD8+ T cells from PBMCs, taken from culture after CMV antigen stimulation. The TCR was taken from a human donor in good health (CMV status not recorded). Some clones in this sample may be carry-over from other donors' samples.

As DNA, the CDR3 is TGTGCCAGCAGCTTGGACGGGGGCGGGGGGGCCGGAGATACGCAGTATTTT. It encodes CASSLDGGGGAGDTQYF. This chain joins TRBV5-5 and TRBJ2-3; TRBD2 aligns across 9 bases. Per germline, CDR1 SGHKS and CDR2 YYEKEE (reference sequence). V shed 0 bases, J shed 5 bases, and the junction held 10 bases outside the gene matches. The CDR3 loop spans 17 amino acids.